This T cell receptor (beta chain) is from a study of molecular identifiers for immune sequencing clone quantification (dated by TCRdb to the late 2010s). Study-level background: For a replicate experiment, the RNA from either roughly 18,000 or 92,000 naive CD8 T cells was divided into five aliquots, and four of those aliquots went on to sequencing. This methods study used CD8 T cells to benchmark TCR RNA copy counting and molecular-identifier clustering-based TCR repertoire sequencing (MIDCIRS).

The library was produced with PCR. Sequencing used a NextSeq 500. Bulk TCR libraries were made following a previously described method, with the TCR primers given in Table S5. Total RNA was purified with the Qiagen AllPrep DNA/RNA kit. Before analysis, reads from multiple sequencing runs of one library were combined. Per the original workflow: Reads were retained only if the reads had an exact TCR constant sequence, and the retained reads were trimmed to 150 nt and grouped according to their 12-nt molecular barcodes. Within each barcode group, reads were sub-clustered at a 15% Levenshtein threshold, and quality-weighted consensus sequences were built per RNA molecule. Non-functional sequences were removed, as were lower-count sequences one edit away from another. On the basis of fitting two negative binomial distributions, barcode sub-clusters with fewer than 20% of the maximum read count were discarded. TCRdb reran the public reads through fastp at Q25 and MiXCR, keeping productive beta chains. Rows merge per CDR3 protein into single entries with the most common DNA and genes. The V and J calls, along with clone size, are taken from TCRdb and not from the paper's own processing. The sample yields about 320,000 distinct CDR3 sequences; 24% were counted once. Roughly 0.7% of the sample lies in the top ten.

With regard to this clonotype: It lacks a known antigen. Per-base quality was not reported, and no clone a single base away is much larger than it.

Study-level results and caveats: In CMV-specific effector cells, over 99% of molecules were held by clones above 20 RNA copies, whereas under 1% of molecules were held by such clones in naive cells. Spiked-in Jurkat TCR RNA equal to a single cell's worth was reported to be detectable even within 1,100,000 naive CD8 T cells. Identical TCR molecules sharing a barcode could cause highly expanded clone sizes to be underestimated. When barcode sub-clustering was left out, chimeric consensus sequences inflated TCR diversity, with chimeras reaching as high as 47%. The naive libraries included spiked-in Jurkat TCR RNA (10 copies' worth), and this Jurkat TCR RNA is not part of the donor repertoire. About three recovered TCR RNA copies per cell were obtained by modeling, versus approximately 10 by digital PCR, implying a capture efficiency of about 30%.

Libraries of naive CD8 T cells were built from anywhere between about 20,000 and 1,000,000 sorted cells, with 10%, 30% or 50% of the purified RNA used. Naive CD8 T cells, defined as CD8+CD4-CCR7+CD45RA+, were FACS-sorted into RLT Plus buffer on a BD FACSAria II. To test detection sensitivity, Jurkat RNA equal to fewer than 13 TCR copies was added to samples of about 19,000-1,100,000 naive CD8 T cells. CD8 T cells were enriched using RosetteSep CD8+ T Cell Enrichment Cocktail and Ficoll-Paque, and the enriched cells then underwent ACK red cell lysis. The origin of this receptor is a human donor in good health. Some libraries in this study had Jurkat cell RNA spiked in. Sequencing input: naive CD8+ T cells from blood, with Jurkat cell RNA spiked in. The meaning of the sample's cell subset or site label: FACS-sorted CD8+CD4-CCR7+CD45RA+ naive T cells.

The CDR3 loop reads CAISEGGGPEYF. The DNA reads TGTGCCATCAGTGAGGGAGGGGGACCAGAGTACTTC. This sequence uses TRBV10-3 and TRBJ2-7; the D gene is possibly TRBD1 or TRBD2, each agreeing over 6 bases. The CDR3 covers 12 residues, taking in both the cysteine and the phenylalanine. The read is trimmed to its CDR3 DNA, 36 bases read in frame from base 1. V loses 2 bases of germline sequence and J loses 11 bases, and the interval between the two ends is 13 bases. CDR1 ENHRY and CDR2 SYGVKD are derived from the germline V gene.